This TCR beta chain was captured in a study of T cells in Graves' hyperthyroidism and ophthalmopathy (dated by TCRdb to the late 2010s). Looking at the study overall: Peripheral blood was sampled at the time of initial diagnosis, prior to any treatment. TCR V-J signatures able to tell the groups apart were searched for in a discovery cohort of 90 to 100 patients, of whom about 40 had Graves' ophthalmopathy and some 60 had stable Graves' hyperthyroidism. Prospective prediction of ophthalmopathy was tested in an independent validation cohort consisting of 18 to 20 hyperthyroidism patients and 15 or so patients who later progressed to ophthalmopathy. For training and testing, the 110 or so patients in the discovery cohort were randomly divided in a 7:3 ratio. In more than five Graves' hyperthyroidism patients, the study also compared T-cell repertoires from thyroid tissue with T-cell repertoires from blood. After blood sampling, hyperthyroidism patients were treated with methimazole at a starting dose of 30 mg daily, and ophthalmopathy patients were treated with high-dose intravenous methylprednisolone. TCR Vbeta CDR3 sequencing of 130 to 150 peripheral blood samples (approximately 44 ophthalmopathy, roughly 74 hyperthyroidism and around 17 progressor patients) is reported in the paper.

Findings and caveats that apply to the study as a whole: A 13 V-J signature model separated ophthalmopathy from stable hyperthyroidism, with around 90% sensitivity and roughly 81% specificity in cross-validation and 80%/75% in testing. Most expanded thyroid clonotypes (frequency above 0.001) were also found in blood, which suggests that blood repertoires may mirror thyroid immune responses. No statistical method was used to fix the sample size in advance, and group allocation was not hidden from the investigators. In validation, progression to ophthalmopathy was predicted by the model with roughly 69% sensitivity and approximately 78% specificity, a median of approximately 6.5 months before onset.

Amplification of TCR beta CDR3 regions was carried out from RNA transcripts. The TCR CDR3 was subjected to a first round of RT-PCR using the HTBI primer set and the Qiagen OneStep RT-PCR kit. The libraries were constructed in a second round of multiplex PCR and then size-selected and purified. The libraries were sequenced on an Illumina HiSeq2000 using paired-end 100 bp reads. Per the source publication's procedure: Raw data were processed with SOAPnuke, discarding reads with adapters, uncalled bases, mean Phred below 15, or no exact constant-primer or identifier match. COPE v1.2.5 was used to merge the high-quality paired reads, and each unique nucleotide sequence was defined as a clonotype. Clonotypes were aligned to IMGT TRBV, TRBD and TRBJ reference segments using MiTCR v1.1. The analysis included only V-J combinations with a frequency above 0.0001, which together covered 98% to 99.2% of the repertoires. The TCS score was defined as F50 (clonal expansion) divided by E x V (chaos), with BLOSUM62-based TCRdist calculated between CDR3 peptides within each V-J. Welch's t-statistics and random forest reduced roughly 530 V-J features to 10 to 15, which were used in a naive Bayes classifier (R e1071). The public reads were quality trimmed at Q25 with fastp and then assembled into clones with MiXCR by TCRdb, keeping productive beta chains. When rows share a CDR3 protein, they turn into one entry using the most common DNA and genes. None of the V and J calls come from the authors' own analysis; TCRdb made them. The sample yields about 520,000 distinct CDR3 sequences; less than 25% were counted once. More than 25% of the sample comes from the top ten.

This clonotype has at least ten counts. Its antigen remains undetermined. Base qualities are not recorded, but no much larger clone differs from it by a single base. As encoded in the germline V gene, CDR1 is MDHEN while CDR2 is SYDVKM. The trim is 4 bases for V and 4 bases for J, with a gap of 29 bases between the germline ends. The CDR3 starts with the cysteine, ends with the phenylalanine, and has 20 residues. The read is trimmed to its CDR3 DNA, 60 bases read in frame from base 1. A patient counted as having stable Graves' hyperthyroidism if no progression to ophthalmopathy occurred over 18 months of follow-up. Hyperthyroidism patients were aged 18 to 65 years and newly diagnosed, with disease duration of less than 2 months. Patients with uncontrolled infections, other autoimmune diseases, pregnancy or lactation were excluded. Diagnoses were established on the basis of clinical symptoms, serum thyroxine and TRAb, thyroid ultrasound, and orbital computed tomography. PBMCs were separated from under 12 ml of fresh peripheral blood using Ficoll-Paque density gradient centrifugation. Total RNA was extracted with Trizol reagent, and quality was checked on an Agilent 2100 Bioanalyzer.

The sample comprised blood. The chain links TRBV28 with TRBJ1-5; TRBD1 could be the D gene, as 5 bases match. The receptor was isolated from a man aged 18 to 35 with Graves' hyperthyroidism. The bases are TGTGCCAGCAGTTCACGGTATTTTAGGGGCCGCGTCTCGGGGAATCAGCCCCAGCATTTT. It specifies CASSSRYFRGRVSGNQPQHF.